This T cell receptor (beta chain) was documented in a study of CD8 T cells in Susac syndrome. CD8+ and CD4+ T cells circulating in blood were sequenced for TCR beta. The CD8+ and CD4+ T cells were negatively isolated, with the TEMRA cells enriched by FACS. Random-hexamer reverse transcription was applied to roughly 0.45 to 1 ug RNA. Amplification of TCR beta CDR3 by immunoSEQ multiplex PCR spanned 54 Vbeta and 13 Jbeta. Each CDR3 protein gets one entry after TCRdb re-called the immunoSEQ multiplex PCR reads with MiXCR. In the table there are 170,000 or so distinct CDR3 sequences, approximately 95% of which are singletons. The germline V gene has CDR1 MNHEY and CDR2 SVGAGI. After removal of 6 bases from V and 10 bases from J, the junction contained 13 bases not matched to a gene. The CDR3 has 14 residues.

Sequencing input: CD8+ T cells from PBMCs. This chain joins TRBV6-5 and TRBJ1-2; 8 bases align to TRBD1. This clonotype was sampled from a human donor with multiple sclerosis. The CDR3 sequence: CASRSSGTGGNYTF. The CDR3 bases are TGTGCCAGCAGGTCGTCCGGGACAGGAGGAAACTACACCTTC.